Below, one T cell receptor (beta chain) is given with its context. Vbeta (60) and Jbeta (13) primers were used in the PCR. This table comes from immunoSEQ multiplex PCR, and its TCRdb copy is limited to in-frame clones, with some not included. The table records fewer than 150,000 clones, about 70% of them present only once. The sample belongs to a study of cytomegalovirus exposure and HLA in healthy donors. V was clipped by 4 bases and J by 0 bases, with 6 bases between them. CDR3 size: 13 residues. CDR1 and CDR2 from the germline V gene are MDHEN and SYDVKM. The V gene is TRBV28, the J gene TRBJ1-1; D is unclear. Sequencing was done on a sample of PBMCs. This TCR derives from a young man in good health and CMV-seronegative. The CDR3 region is CASSYRLNTEAFF. CDR3 bases: TGTGCCAGCAGTTATAGATTGAACACTGAAGCTTTCTTT.